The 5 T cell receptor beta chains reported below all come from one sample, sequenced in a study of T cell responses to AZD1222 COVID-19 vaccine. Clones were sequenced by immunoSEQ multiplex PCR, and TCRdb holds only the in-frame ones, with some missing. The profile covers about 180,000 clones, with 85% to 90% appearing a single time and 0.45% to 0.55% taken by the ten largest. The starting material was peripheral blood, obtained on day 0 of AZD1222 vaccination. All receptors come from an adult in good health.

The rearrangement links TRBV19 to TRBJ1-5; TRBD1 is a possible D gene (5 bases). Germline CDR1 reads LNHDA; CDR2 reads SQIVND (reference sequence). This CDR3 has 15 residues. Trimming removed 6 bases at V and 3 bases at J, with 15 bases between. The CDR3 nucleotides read TGTGCCAGTAGCCTAAGGGACCTATACAATCAGCCCCAGCATTTT. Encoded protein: CASSLRDLYNQPQHF.

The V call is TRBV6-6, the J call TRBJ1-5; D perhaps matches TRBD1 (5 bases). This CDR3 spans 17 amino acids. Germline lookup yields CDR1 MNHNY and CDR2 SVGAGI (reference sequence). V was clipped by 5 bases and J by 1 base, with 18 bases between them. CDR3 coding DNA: TGTGCCAGCAGTCTAAGCCCGGGACCTACGAGCAATCAGCCCCAGCATTTT. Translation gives CASSLSPGPTSNQPQHF.

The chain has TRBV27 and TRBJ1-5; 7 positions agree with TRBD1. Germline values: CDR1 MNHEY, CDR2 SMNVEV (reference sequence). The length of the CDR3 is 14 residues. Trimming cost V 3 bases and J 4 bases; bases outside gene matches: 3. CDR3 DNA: TGTGCCAGCAGTTTGACAGGGAGGAATCAGCCCCAGCATTTT. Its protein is CASSLTGRNQPQHF.

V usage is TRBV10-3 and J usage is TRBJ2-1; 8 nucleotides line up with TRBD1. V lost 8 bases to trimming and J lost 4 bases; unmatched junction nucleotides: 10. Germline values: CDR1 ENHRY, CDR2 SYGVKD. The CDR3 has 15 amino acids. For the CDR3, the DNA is TGTGCCATCGCAAGTCCGGGACAGGAGTACAATGAGCAGTTCTTC. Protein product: CAIASPGQEYNEQFF.

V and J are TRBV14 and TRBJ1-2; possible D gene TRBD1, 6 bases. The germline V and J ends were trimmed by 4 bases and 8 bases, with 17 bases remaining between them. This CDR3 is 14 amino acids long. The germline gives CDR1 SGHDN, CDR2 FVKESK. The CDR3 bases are TGTGCCAGCAGCCGCCGGGGGGGCGCCGCCGGCTACACCTTC. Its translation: CASSRRGGAAGYTF.